Listed below are T cell receptor beta chains from one sample, sequenced in a study of CD8 T cells in ankylosing spondylitis. TCRdb re-derived calls from the 5' RACE reads in MiXCR, one entry per CDR3 protein. This table holds under 250,000 distinct CDR3 sequences, approximately 10% found once. The sequenced material came from blood, either unsorted or a sorted T cell fraction (not recorded which). These receptors were collected from a male donor with ankylosing spondylitis or in good health (not recorded which). CDR3s include the opening cysteine and the closing phenylalanine or tryptophan. The D gene is left open where the match is weak. The size entry is marked missing in some rows and otherwise reads once, few, many or a size class.

- TRBJ2-7 many TRBV6-6 CASSHNSYEQYF
- TRBJ1-5 many TRBV27 CASSAISNQPQHF
- TRBJ1-4 many TRBV20-1 CSARSPSRVGEKLFF
- TRBJ2-1 - TRBV15 CATSNALYNEQFF
TRBD1 TRBJ1-6 - TRBV5-1 CASSPSQGEVSPLHF
TRBD1 TRBJ1-4 many TRBV20-1 CSARDPLTGYREKLFF
- TRBJ1-1 many TRBV5-1 CASSLGGTVDEAFF
- TRBJ1-4 many TRBV25-1 CASSEIGGKLFF
TRBD2 TRBJ2-3 many TRBV2 CASSPGLGEADTQYF
TRBD2 TRBJ2-7 many TRBV12-3/TRBV12-4 CASSETSGTLPYEQYF
- TRBJ2-2 many TRBV20-1 CSASRFGGGELFF
- TRBJ2-7 many TRBV12-3/TRBV12-4 CASGTRVKQYF
TRBD1 TRBJ1-5 - TRBV6-2/TRBV6-3 CASNTPWDSDRGLNQPQHF
- TRBJ1-2 many TRBV12-3/TRBV12-4 CASSPYRDVGYGYTF
TRBD2 TRBJ2-1 - TRBV5-6 CASSLLSSGYNEQFF
- TRBJ1-5 - TRBV25-1 CASSEGGSPGPQHF
- TRBJ2-7 - TRBV5-1 CASSLDGWGEQYF
- TRBJ2-7 many TRBV7-8 CASSLGAATYEQYF
TRBD2 TRBJ2-1 - TRBV11-3 CASSLALAGGEQFF
- TRBJ1-1 - TRBV5-4 CASSLEGVTNTEAFF
- TRBJ1-5 few TRBV12-3/TRBV12-4 CASSFKGQSNQPQHF
TRBD1 TRBJ1-1 many TRBV12-3/TRBV12-4 CASSRTGTTEAFF
- TRBJ1-4 many TRBV11-2 CASSLMGEKLFF
TRBD1 TRBJ2-7 many TRBV2 CAIRTGGYEQYF
TRBD1 TRBJ1-1 many TRBV12-3/TRBV12-4 CASSLLTGLEAFF
- TRBJ2-1 many TRBV15 CATSKNRETYNEQFF
TRBD1 TRBJ1-5 many TRBV15 CATSRVQGKDQPQHF
- TRBJ2-7 many TRBV20-1 CSARAPQGSPYEQYF
- TRBJ2-2 many TRBV25-1 CASMGEGATGELFF
- TRBJ2-3 many TRBV12-3/TRBV12-4 CASCLFASDTQYF
- TRBJ1-4 few TRBV2 CASSVLRPTNEKLFF
- TRBJ2-3 many TRBV24-1 CATSDLGAGGLGHTDTQYF
- TRBJ1-2 - TRBV7-2 CASSLAQGGSGYTF
- TRBJ2-5 - TRBV11-2 CASSLVPSGKETQYF
TRBD1 TRBJ1-5 - TRBV7-2 CASSLDRGGQPQHF
- TRBJ2-2 many TRBV6-1 CASSRDGPTGELFF
- TRBJ2-3 many TRBV10-2 CASSVSSRYTDTQYF
TRBD2 TRBJ2-5 - TRBV7-7 CASSPGLAGGRAETQYF
TRBD2 TRBJ2-5 many TRBV20-1 CSALTSGRKETQYF
- TRBJ1-1 many TRBV12-3/TRBV12-4 CASRRLEYTEAFF